The entry that follows covers one TCR beta chain sequence. Antigen: not known. The CDR3 totals 15 residues. V shed 4 bases and J shed 2 bases, with 14 bases lying between them. Per the germline V gene, CDR1 is MDHEN and CDR2 is SYDVKM. This specimen comes from a study of siplizumab effects on memory and regulatory T cells. Assay: immunoSEQ multiplex PCR; the TCRdb copy retains only in-frame clones and omits some. In the table there are 90,000 to 150,000 clones, roughly 93% of which are singletons. Study results and limitations: Proliferating CD4+ or CD8+ clones, roughly 75-96% of them, lacked an assignable naive or memory phenotype. Under siplizumab, an average about 70% of mappable alloreactive CD4+ clones were Treg-derived, compared with over 25% in controls.

The source material was non-Treg CD4+ T cells sorted from blood. The chain has TRBV28 and TRBJ2-5; tentative D call: TRBD2 (5 bases). This clonotype originated in a human donor in good health. As DNA, the CDR3 is TGTGCCAGCAGTTCCTCTGGACTCACGCAAGAGACCCAGTACTTC. It is translated as CASSSSGLTQETQYF.